This T cell receptor (beta chain) was found in a study of T-cell memory formation after mild COVID-19. The CDR3 totals 17 residues. Germline CDR1 reads SGHRS; CDR2 reads YFSETQ. The V end was cut by 3 bases, the J end by 6 bases, with 24 bases between. Study-wide results and limits: From day 15 to 85, contracting clones were balanced between CD4 and CD8, whereas later expanders leaned toward CD4+. CD4+ contracting clones lay mainly in CM and EM, CD8+ ones in EMRA. Still unconfirmed is whether the second-wave clones peaking on day 37 recognized SARS-CoV-2. In pre-infection memory, a portion of responding clones appeared, which suggested that cross-reactive memory joined.

There are a few counts of this clonotype. Its antigen is undetermined. TCRdb re-called the 5' RACE reads with MiXCR, one entry per CDR3 protein. This sample has a few hundred thousand distinct CDR3 sequences, with under 15% found just once. The chain carries TRBV5-1 and TRBJ1-1; TRBD1 might be the D (5 bases). This TCR derives from a man younger than 35 who had mild COVID-19 (a few samples of this study predate the infection). Cell type and time point are not known. The sample taken for sequencing was PBMCs or a T cell subset sorted from them (not recorded which). CDR3 DNA: TGCGCCAGCAGCTCCGGGACTGCGGCTTTACGCGGGGCTGAAGCTTTCTTT. This encodes CASSSGTAALRGAEAFF.